This entry lists 6 T cell receptor beta chains sequenced from one sample in a study of early T cells in non-severe SARS-CoV-2 infection (dated by TCRdb to about 2021). Library preparation was by 5' RACE. Sequencing relied on a NextSeq 500. TCRdb trimmed the raw reads at Q25, called clones with MiXCR and kept productive beta chains. Each CDR3 protein appears once, grouped with its most common genes and DNA. Counted in this sample were 80,000 to 100,000 distinct CDR3 sequences; around 10% of them appeared once. Approximately 4.7% of the sample is held by the ten biggest clonotypes. Specimen: whole blood, collected at baseline. The receptors originated from an adult who was a healthcare worker with PCR-confirmed SARS-CoV-2 infection or an uninfected control (not recorded which).

The rearrangement uses TRBV3-1 and TRBJ2-1; D might be TRBD2 (6 bases). This CDR3 contains 13 residues. Germline V gene lookup returns CDR1 LGHDT and CDR2 YNNKEL (reference sequence). V lost 1 base, J lost 9 bases, and 10 bases lay in between. For the CDR3, the DNA is TGTGCCAGCAGCCAAGTACCCGGGGGTGAGCAGTTCTTC. Its protein is CASSQVPGGEQFF.

This clonotype was recorded at least ten times. The CDR3 protein is CASGLRSSYNEQFF. Written as DNA, the CDR3 is TGTGCTAGTGGTTTGAGGAGCTCCTACAATGAGCAGTTCTTC. The chain has TRBV12-5 and TRBJ2-1; D unclear. CDR3 length: 14 amino acids. CDR1 and CDR2 (germline): LGHNT, FRNRAP. V lost 2 bases and J 0 bases, leaving 5 bases between the germline ends.

This clonotype showed up many times. The rearrangement links TRBV20-1 to TRBJ1-6; D not certain. This CDR3 has 14 amino acids. V shed 0 bases and J shed 10 bases, with 13 bases lying between them. Germline lookup yields CDR1 DFQATT and CDR2 SNEGSKA (reference sequence). CDR3 sequence reads: CSARDINSGSPLHF. The DNA of the CDR3 is TGCAGTGCTAGAGACATAAATTCGGGGTCACCCCTCCACTTT.

The chain is built from TRBV5-1 and TRBJ2-3; tentative D call: TRBD2 (6 bases). From germline, CDR1 is SGHRS and CDR2 YFSETQ. Trimming removed 1 base at V and 0 bases at J, with 12 bases between. This CDR3 region has 16 residues. Here the CDR3 reads CASSLNGAGSTDTQYF. For the CDR3, the DNA is TGCGCCAGCAGCTTGAACGGTGCGGGGAGCACAGATACGCAGTATTTT.

V gene TRBV25-1 combines with J gene TRBJ2-1; TRBD2 agrees at 12 bases. The CDR3 is made up of 16 amino acids. Germline CDR1 is MGHDK and CDR2 is SYGVNS. Unmatched junction bases numbered 7, after V lost 4 bases and J lost 6 bases. CDR3 residues: CASSAYLAGGSNEQFF. The CDR3 DNA follows: TGTGCCAGCAGTGCCTACCTAGCGGGAGGGTCCAATGAGCAGTTCTTC.

This clonotype has a count of ten or more. The chain employs TRBV29-1 and TRBJ1-1; unclear D gene. V dropped 4 bases and J dropped 1 base, with 10 bases sitting between them. From germline, CDR1 is SQVTM and CDR2 ANQGSEA. The CDR3 covers 13 residues. CDR3 protein: CSVVNYENTEAFF. Here the CDR3 DNA reads TGCAGCGTTGTAAATTATGAGAACACTGAAGCTTTCTTT.